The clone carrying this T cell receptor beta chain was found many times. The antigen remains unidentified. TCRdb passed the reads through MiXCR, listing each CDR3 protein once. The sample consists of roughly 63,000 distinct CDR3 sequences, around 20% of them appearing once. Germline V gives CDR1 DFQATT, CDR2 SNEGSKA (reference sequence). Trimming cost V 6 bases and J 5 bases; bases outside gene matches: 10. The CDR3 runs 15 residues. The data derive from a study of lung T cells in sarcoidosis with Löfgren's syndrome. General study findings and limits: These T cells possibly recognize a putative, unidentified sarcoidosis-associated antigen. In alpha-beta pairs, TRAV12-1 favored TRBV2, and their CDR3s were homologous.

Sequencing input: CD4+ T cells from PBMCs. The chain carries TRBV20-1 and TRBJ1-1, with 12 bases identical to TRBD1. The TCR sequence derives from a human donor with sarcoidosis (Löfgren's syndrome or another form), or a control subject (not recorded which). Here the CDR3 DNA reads TGCAGTGCGCCGGGACAGGGGGCGCCGGGGACTGAAGCTTTCTTT. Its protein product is CSAPGQGAPGTEAFF.